This T cell receptor (beta chain) derives from a study of vaccination and CD4 T cells after COVID-19. Sequencing of DNA taken from cultured CD4+ T cells relied on the Oncomine TCR Beta short-read assay. Each CDR3 protein gets one entry after TCRdb re-called the PCR reads with MiXCR. The sample shows roughly 5,000 distinct CDR3 sequences, about 43% of them seen only once. Comments on this clonotype: Its antigen is not identified.

Indicated treatment: roughly nine-day PBMC culture with coronavirus spike peptide pools or control peptides (ViraFEST assay). Scientists separated out CD4+ T cells through negative selection following 10 days in culture. The receptor's source is a human donor who had recovered from COVID-19. Sequencing was carried out using CD4+ T cells from blood, cultured in vitro.

CDR3: CASSSPDYNEQFF. The CDR3 DNA reads TGTGCCAGCAGCTCCCCAGACTACAATGAGCAGTTCTTC. The chain employs TRBV5-8 and TRBJ2-1; D is uncertain. This CDR3 contains 13 residues. From germline, CDR1 is SGHTS and CDR2 YDEGEE. V lost 3 bases and J 3 bases, leaving 7 bases between the germline ends. Supplemented by reference TRBV5-8 and TRBJ2-1, the full variable domain reads EAGVTQSPTHLIKTRGQQATLRCSPISGHTSVYWYQQALGLGLQFLLWYDEGEERNRGNFPPRFSGRQFPNYSSELNVNALELEDSALYLCASSSPDYNEQFFGPGTRLTVL.